These T cell receptor beta chains were read from a single sample in a study of identical twins. TCRdb reprocessed the 5' RACE reads via MiXCR and lists one record per CDR3 protein. The data show 700,000 to 950,000 distinct CDR3 sequences, 9% to 15% seen once. These data were likewise used in another study, on yellow fever vaccine responses in identical twins.

Material: PBMCs. Receptors originate from a young woman in good health. Both conserved end residues are part of each CDR3. Each record gives: J gene, clone size, D gene, V gene, CDR3 protein, CDR3 DNA. The D gene is left open where the match is weak. Some rows have no size entry. The others give once, few or many, or a class for an expanded clone.

TRBJ2-1 | NA | TRBD1 | TRBV11-2 | CASSLDPDRVNEQFF | TGTGCCAGCAGCTTAGACCCTGACAGGGTGAATGAGCAGTTCTTC
TRBJ2-1 | NA | NA | TRBV20-1 | CSARDQGGDYNEQFF | TGCAGTGCTAGAGATCAAGGTGGGGACTACAATGAGCAGTTCTTC
TRBJ2-1 | NA | NA | TRBV7-9 | CASSPPRYNEQFF | TGTGCCAGCAGCCCGCCCCGATACAATGAGCAGTTCTTC
TRBJ2-1 | NA | NA | TRBV20-1 | CSAKSNEQFF | TGCAGTGCTAAATCGAATGAGCAGTTCTTC
TRBJ2-1 | NA | NA | TRBV4-1 | CASSQDSRVDEQFF | TGCGCCAGCAGCCAAGACAGCAGGGTGGATGAGCAGTTCTTC
TRBJ2-3 | many | TRBD2 | TRBV7-8 | CASSGPGGITAQYF | TGTGCCAGCAGCGGGCCGGGGGGGATTACGGCGCAGTATTTT
TRBJ2-7 | few | TRBD2 | TRBV10-3 | CAISESLLGGRKYEQYF | TGTGCCATCAGTGAGTCCCTCCTAGGCGGGAGGAAGTACGAGCAGTACTTC
TRBJ2-1 | few | NA | TRBV12-3/TRBV12-4 | CASSPLLAGRNNEQFF | TGTGCCAGCAGTCCCCTCTTGGCGGGAAGGAACAATGAGCAGTTCTTC
TRBJ2-7 | few | NA | TRBV29-1 | CSVEGYQGSAIYEQYF | TGCAGCGTTGAGGGCTACCAAGGGTCCGCCATCTACGAGCAGTACTTC
TRBJ2-2 | few | NA | TRBV14 | CASSRINALYSGGELFF | TGTGCCAGCAGCCGAATTAATGCTCTCTACAGCGGGGGGGAGCTGTTTTTT
TRBJ1-2 | few | TRBD1 | TRBV12-3/TRBV12-4 | CASSLGATGVYGYTF | TGTGCCAGCAGTTTGGGGGCGACAGGGGTCTATGGCTACACCTTC
TRBJ2-5 | few | NA | TRBV24-1 | CATSDIAVGETQYF | TGTGCCACCAGTGATATTGCAGTAGGGGAGACCCAGTACTTC
TRBJ1-5 | few | TRBD1 | TRBV6-1 | CASSEWVGQGTQPQHF | TGTGCCAGCAGTGAATGGGTTGGACAGGGGACCCAGCCCCAGCATTTT
TRBJ2-3 | few | NA | TRBV11-2 | CASRGGAVTDTQYF | TGTGCCAGCAGGGGGGGCGCGGTTACAGATACGCAGTATTTT
TRBJ2-7 | few | TRBD2 | TRBV20-1 | CSATSGTSGRGSYEQYF | TGCAGTGCAACCTCCGGGACTAGCGGGAGAGGTTCCTACGAGCAGTACTTC
TRBJ2-1 | many | TRBD2 | TRBV12-3/TRBV12-4 | CASSSQSGRIHNEQFF | TGTGCCAGCAGTTCCCAAAGCGGGAGAATCCACAATGAGCAGTTCTTC